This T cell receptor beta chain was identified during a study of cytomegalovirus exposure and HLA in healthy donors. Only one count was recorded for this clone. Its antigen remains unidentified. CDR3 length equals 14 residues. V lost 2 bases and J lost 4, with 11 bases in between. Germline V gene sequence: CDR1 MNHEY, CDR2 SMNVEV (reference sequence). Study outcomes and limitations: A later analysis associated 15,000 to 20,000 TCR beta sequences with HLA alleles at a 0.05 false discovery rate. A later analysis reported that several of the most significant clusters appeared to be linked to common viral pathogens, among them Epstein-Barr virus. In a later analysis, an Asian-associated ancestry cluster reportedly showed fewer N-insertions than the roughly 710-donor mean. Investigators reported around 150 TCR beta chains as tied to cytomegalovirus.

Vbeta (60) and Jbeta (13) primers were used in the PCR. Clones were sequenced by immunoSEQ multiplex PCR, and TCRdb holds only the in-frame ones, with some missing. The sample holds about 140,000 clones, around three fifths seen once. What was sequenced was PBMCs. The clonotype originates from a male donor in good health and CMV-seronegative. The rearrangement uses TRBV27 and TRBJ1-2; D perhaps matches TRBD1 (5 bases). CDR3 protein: CASSLERGPYGYTF. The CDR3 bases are TGTGCCAGCAGTTTAGAGCGGGGCCCCTATGGCTACACCTTC.